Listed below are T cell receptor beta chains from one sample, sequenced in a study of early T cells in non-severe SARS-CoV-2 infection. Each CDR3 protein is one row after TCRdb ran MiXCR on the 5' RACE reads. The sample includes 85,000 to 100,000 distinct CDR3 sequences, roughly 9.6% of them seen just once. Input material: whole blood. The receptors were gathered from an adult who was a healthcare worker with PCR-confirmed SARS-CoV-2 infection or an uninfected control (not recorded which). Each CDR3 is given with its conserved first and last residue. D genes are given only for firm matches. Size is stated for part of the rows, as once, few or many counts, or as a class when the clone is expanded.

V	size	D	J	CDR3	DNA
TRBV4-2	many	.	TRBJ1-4	CASSQATGLGEKLFF	TGTGCCAGCAGCCAAGCTACAGGGTTGGGTGAAAAACTGTTTTTT
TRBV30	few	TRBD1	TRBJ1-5	CAWSAPETGGQHF	TGTGCCTGGAGCGCTCCAGAGACAGGGGGCCAGCATTTT
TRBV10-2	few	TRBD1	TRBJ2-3	CASCQGARTDTQYF	TGCGCCAGTTGCCAGGGGGCGCGGACAGATACGCAGTATTTT
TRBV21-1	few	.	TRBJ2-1	CASSRRGWRLAGESTLDNEQFF	TGTGCCAGCAGCCGGAGGGGGTGGAGACTAGCGGGAGAGTCGACCTTAGACAATGAGCAGTTCTTC
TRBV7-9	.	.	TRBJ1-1	CASSLGEGTEAFF	TGTGCCAGCAGCTTAGGGGAGGGGACTGAAGCTTTCTTT
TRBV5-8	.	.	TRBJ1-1	CASSLQGLGNTEAFF	TGTGCCAGCAGCTTGCAGGGTCTAGGGAACACTGAAGCTTTCTTT
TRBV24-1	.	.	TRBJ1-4	CATREQEKLFF	TGTGCCACCAGAGAACAAGAAAAACTGTTTTTT
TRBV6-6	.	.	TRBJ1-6	CASSYRDSYNSPLHF	TGTGCCAGCAGTTACCGGGACTCCTATAATTCACCCCTCCACTTT
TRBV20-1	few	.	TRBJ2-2	CSARDPSRTSNTGELFF	TGCAGTGCTAGAGATCCTAGCCGGACCTCTAACACCGGGGAGCTGTTTTTT
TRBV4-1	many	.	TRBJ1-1	CASSQGRQWNTEAFF	TGCGCCAGCAGCCAAGGCCGTCAGTGGAACACTGAAGCTTTCTTT
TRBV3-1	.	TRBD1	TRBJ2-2	CASSRPGQGYTGELFF	TGTGCCAGCAGCCGACCGGGACAGGGATACACCGGGGAGCTGTTTTTT
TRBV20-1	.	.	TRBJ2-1	CSPIPRSNEQFF	TGCAGTCCAATACCCAGAAGCAATGAGCAGTTCTTC
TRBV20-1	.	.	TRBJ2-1	CSASGTTRGEQFF	TGCAGTGCTAGCGGGACAACAAGGGGTGAGCAGTTCTTC